In its sample, the clone carrying this TCR beta chain was seen once. These data belong to a study of memory CD4+ T cells and cytomegalovirus serostatus. This CDR3 is built from 17 residues. J was trimmed by 2 bases and V by 5 bases; bases with no gene match: 9. CDR1 and CDR2 (germline): MDHEN, SYDVKM. The protocol was immunoSEQ multiplex PCR, while the TCRdb copy is restricted to in-frame clones and leaves out a portion. The sample has approximately 60,000 clones, roughly 77% seen once. Single viable CD3+CD4+CD8-CD45RO+ cells were sorted as the memory CD4+ T cells. The sequence was collected from an adult in good health and CMV-seropositive. Sample: memory CD4+ T cells from blood. The V and J genes are TRBV28 and TRBJ2-3; 11 bases align to TRBD2. The CDR3 DNA is TGTGCCAGCAGTCAAGTAATAGCGGGAGGGCCCACAGATACGCAGTATTTT. It is translated as CASSQVIAGGPTDTQYF.